This T cell receptor beta chain came from a study of post-analysis software for immune sequencing data. Study-wide context: Progressive-relapsing, secondary progressive and relapsing-remitting multiple sclerosis were among the disease courses included. Study conclusions and caveats: TRBV segments more frequent in patients than in controls numbered roughly 5 and included TRBV5-6, TRBV5-1 and TRBV20-1.

Trimming stripped 1 base from V and 4 bases from J, with 13 bases between. Germline assignment: CDR1 MGHRA and CDR2 YSYEKL. The CDR3 has 16 amino acids. With regard to this clonotype: The antigen is unknown.

Presence of unique molecular identifiers characterized the TCR beta cDNA libraries. TCRdb analysed the PCR reads with MiXCR anew, one entry per CDR3 protein. The sample records 450,000 to 700,000 distinct CDR3 sequences, roughly two fifths being singletons. Sequences were obtained from blood. The chain couples TRBV4-1 to TRBJ2-2; tentatively, D is TRBD2 (7 bases). The sequence came from a girl between 5 and 17 years old with multiple sclerosis. The CDR3: CASSQGSGGGTGELFF. In DNA form, the CDR3 reads TGCGCCAGCAGCCAAGGGTCGGGGGGCGGCACCGGGGAGCTGTTTTTT.